This T cell receptor (beta chain) comes out of a study of shared clonotypes between healthy human individuals. The table came from immunoSEQ multiplex PCR; TCRdb's copy has only in-frame clones and leaves some out. The sample holds 2 million to 2.5 million clones, approximately 95% seen once. CDR3 size: 8 residues. Germline V gene data show CDR1 as MNHNY and CDR2 as SVGAGI (reference sequence). The germline V and J ends were trimmed by 5 bases and 11 bases, with 3 bases remaining between them. The source material was naive CD4+ T cells sorted from blood. The subset denotes: CD45RA+ positively selected. The origin of this receptor is a man between 18 and 29 years old in good health. The chain employs TRBV6-6 and TRBJ1-2, with D uncertain. Written as DNA, the CDR3 is TGTGCCAGCAGTCGGTACACCTTC. Amino acid sequence: CASSRYTF.